This entry lists 27 T cell receptor beta chains sequenced from one sample in a study of STAT5B mutations in CD4+ large granular lymphocyte leukemia. Libraries were prepared by immunoSEQ multiplex PCR; TCRdb keeps only in-frame clonotypes and omits some of them. The repertoire holds about 40,000 clones, with about 88% as singletons. Sequenced input: CD4+ T cells from blood buffy coats. These receptors came from a human donor in good health.

This clone was counted only a few times. The V gene is TRBV5-6, the J gene TRBJ1-2; D unresolved. V lost 0 bases, J lost 3 bases, and 12 bases lay in between. This CDR3 region has 15 residues. Per the germline V gene, CDR1 is SGHDT and CDR2 is YYEEEE. The CDR3 region is CASSLGQSSYYGYTF. CDR3 DNA: TGTGCCAGCAGCTTGGGGCAGTCATCCTACTATGGCTACACCTTC.

The chain couples TRBV19 to TRBJ2-3; 7 bases align to TRBD2. Germline loops: CDR1 LNHDA, CDR2 SQIVND (reference sequence). With 7 bases clipped from V and 1 base from J, the junction kept 8 bases outside the gene matches. The CDR3 has 15 amino acids. The DNA for the CDR3 is TGTGCCAGTAATCCGAGCGGGAAAGGCACAGATACGCAGTATTTT. As protein: CASNPSGKGTDTQYF.

The chain recombines TRBV11-2 with TRBJ2-7, with D perhaps being TRBD1 or TRBD2 (5 bases each). CDR3 length: 14 residues. Trimming removed 3 bases at V and 0 bases at J, with 9 bases between. The V gene's germline CDR1 is SGHAT and CDR2 FQNNGV. In nucleotides, the CDR3 is TGTGCCAGCAGCTTGGGACGGTACTCCTACGAGCAGTACTTC. Its protein is CASSLGRYSYEQYF. Combining the CDR3 with reference TRBV11-2 and TRBJ2-7 gives the whole variable domain EAGVAQSPRYKIIEKRQSVAFWCNPISGHATLYWYQQILGQGPKLLIQFQNNGVVDDSQLPKDRFSAERLKGVDSTLKIQPAKLEDSAVYLCASSLGRYSYEQYFGPGTRLTVT.

This chain uses TRBV6-1 with TRBJ1-1; unclear D gene. Germline V gives CDR1 MNHNS, CDR2 SASEGT. Trimming removed 4 bases from V and 3 bases from J, with 9 bases in between. CDR3 length equals 13 residues. This CDR3 reads CASSVEGYTEAFF. The CDR3 nucleotides read TGTGCCAGCAGTGTGGAGGGTTACACTGAAGCTTTCTTT.

The genes are TRBV21-1 and TRBJ1-2; the D call in the table, TRBD1, was not verified against the DNA. TRBV21-1 is labeled a pseudogene. The CDR3 loop spans 21 amino acids. This chain's CDR3 is CASSRLGDRGPLSLWNYGYTF. DNA of the CDR3: TGTGCCAGCAGCAGGTTGGGGGACAGGGGGCCTCTATCACTTTGGAACTATGGCTACACCTTC.

This chain connects TRBV19 to TRBJ1-5; D is ambiguous. The CDR3 runs 17 residues. Germline CDR1 LNHDA, CDR2 SQIVND (reference sequence). Between the trimmed V and J ends, which lost 4 bases and 0 bases, there was a span of 16 bases. The CDR3 nucleotides are TGTGCCAGTAGTACCCCCTTGGGCGGCACTAGCAATCAGCCCCAGCATTTT. This translates into CASSTPLGGTSNQPQHF. Full variable domain (missing parts from reference TRBV19 and TRBJ1-5): DGGITQSPKYLFRKEGQNVTLSCEQNLNHDAMYWYRQDPGQGLRLIYYSQIVNDFQKGDIAEGYSVSREKKESFPLTVTSAQKNPTAFYLCASSTPLGGTSNQPQHFGDGTRLSIL.

This sequence joins TRBV6-5 and TRBJ1-5, with 7 nucleotides matching TRBD1. This CDR3 region has 13 residues. V lost 4 bases, J lost 5 bases, and 2 bases stayed unmatched. Germline CDR1 is MNHEY and CDR2 is SVGAGI. CDR3 amino acids: CASSSDRDQPQHF. The CDR3 DNA reads as TGTGCCAGCAGTTCAGACAGGGATCAGCCCCAGCATTTT.

This rearrangement joins TRBV2 to TRBJ2-5; TRBD2 matches at 11 bases. Germline V lookup: CDR1 SNHLY, CDR2 FYNNEI. The trim removed 6 bases at V and 7 bases at J, leaving 7 bases unmatched. This CDR3 has 14 residues. The CDR3 reads CASRASGRSGTQYF. For the CDR3, the DNA is TGTGCCAGCAGGGCTAGCGGGAGGTCGGGGACCCAGTACTTC. The entire variable domain, with the rest obtained from reference TRBV2 and TRBJ2-5, is as follows: EPEVTQTPSHQVTQMGQEVILRCVPISNHLYFYWYRQILGQKVEFLVSFYNNEISEKSEIFDDQFSVERPDGSNFTLKIRSTKLEDSAMYFCASRASGRSGTQYFGPGTRLLVL.

This clone was recorded only once. The genes are TRBV7-9 and TRBJ1-1; weak D call: TRBD1 (5 bases). CDR3 size: 14 residues. Trimming removed 3 bases from V and 5 bases from J, with 13 bases in between. The germline V gene encodes CDR1 SEHNR and CDR2 FQNEAQ (reference sequence). The CDR3 nucleotides read TGTGCCAGCAGCTTTGGGGGGAGTAAAACTGAAGCTTTCTTT. Its protein is CASSFGGSKTEAFF.

V and J are TRBV29-1 and TRBJ1-5; 11 nucleotides agree with TRBD1. The J segment lost 1 base and the V segment lost 6 bases, leaving 2 bases of the junction unmatched. Per the germline V gene, CDR1 is SQVTM and CDR2 is ANQGSEA. There are 14 residues in the CDR3. This chain's CDR3 is CSVGTGGSNQPQHF. The CDR3 nucleotides are TGCAGCGTGGGGACAGGGGGAAGCAATCAGCCCCAGCATTTT. Full variable domain (missing parts from reference TRBV29-1 and TRBJ1-5): SAVISQKPSRDICQRGTSLTIQCQVDSQVTMMFWYRQQPGQSLTLIATANQGSEATYESGFVIDKFPISRPNLTFSTLTVSNMSPEDSSIYLCSVGTGGSNQPQHFGDGTRLSIL.

J is TRBJ2-7 and V is TRBV6-1; D is uncertain. The CDR3 extends over 16 amino acids. Per germline, CDR1 MNHNS and CDR2 SASEGT. V was shortened by 2 bases and J by 1 base, with 15 bases between the two germline ends. This CDR3 reads CASSEIMAELSYEQYF. The CDR3 coding sequence is TGTGCCAGCAGTGAAATTATGGCAGAACTATCCTACGAGCAGTACTTC.

This sequence joins TRBV15 and TRBJ2-1; possible D gene TRBD2, 5 bases. V gave up 5 bases and J gave up 7 bases, with 15 bases separating them. The length of the CDR3 is 14 residues. CDR1 LNHNV and CDR2 YYDKDF come from the germline V gene (reference sequence). The CDR3 loop reads CATSRGQIINEQFF. In DNA, the CDR3 is TGTGCCACCAGCCGAGGGCAAATTATAAATGAGCAGTTCTTC.

The V gene is TRBV6-1, the J gene TRBJ2-2; 8 bases match TRBD1. Germline loops: CDR1 MNHNS, CDR2 SASEGT. The CDR3 runs 15 residues. Trimming at V came to 9 bases and at J to 6 bases, leaving 12 bases not matched to a gene. The chain's CDR3 is CASFTGGSIAGELFF. CDR3 DNA: TGTGCCAGTTTCACAGGGGGATCAATTGCCGGGGAGCTGTTTTTT.

The J gene is TRBJ2-7, the V gene TRBV30; the match to TRBD2 covers 13 bases. Germline V gene sequence: CDR1 GTSNPN, CDR2 SVGIG (reference sequence). The CDR3 is 14 residues long. V dropped 4 bases and J dropped 3; count of bases not matched to a gene: 3. The CDR3 region is CAWKGLAGSYEQYF. CDR3 coding DNA: TGTGCCTGGAAGGGACTAGCGGGAAGCTACGAGCAGTACTTC.

The V gene is TRBV10-3, the J gene TRBJ2-1; 8 bases align to TRBD1. Germline CDR1 is ENHRY and CDR2 is SYGVKD. This CDR3 spans 16 amino acids. The V segment lost 4 bases and the J segment 9 bases; nucleotides outside the gene matches: 14. The CDR3 bases are TGTGCCATCAGTGGACCGCCGACAGGGGCGCAGGGTGAGCAGTTCTTC. Translation: CAISGPPTGAQGEQFF.

V gene TRBV4-3 combines with J gene TRBJ1-4; 11 bases agree with TRBD1. The CDR3 is 21 residues long. V dropped 1 base and J dropped 7; count of bases not matched to a gene: 20. The germline CDR1 and CDR2 sequences are LGHNA and YSLEER. CDR3 amino acids: CASSQANTLSGTGGFGEKLFF. The CDR3, as DNA: TGCGCCAGCAGCCAAGCAAATACCCTGTCCGGGACAGGGGGATTTGGTGAAAAACTGTTTTTT.

The chain is built from TRBV7-2 and TRBJ2-1; TRBD2 matches at 8 bases. From germline, CDR1 is SGHTA and CDR2 FQGNSA. The CDR3 covers 17 residues. The V and J ends lost 4 bases and 2 bases, in that order; junction bases with no gene match: 10. CDR3 amino acids: CASSSPTRGGPYNEQFF. DNA for the CDR3: TGTGCCAGCAGCTCCCCCACACGCGGGGGGCCCTACAATGAGCAGTTCTTC.

The V and J genes are TRBV28 and TRBJ1-4, with unresolved D. Per the germline V gene, CDR1 is MDHEN and CDR2 is SYDVKM. This CDR3 is 19 amino acids long. V lost 4 bases to trimming and J lost 3 bases, with 24 bases between them. CDR3 sequence: CASSSIRPLGVAANEKLFF. The CDR3 bases are TGTGCCAGCAGTTCTATTAGACCGCTGGGCGTTGCGGCTAATGAAAAACTGTTTTTT.

V usage is TRBV5-4 and J usage is TRBJ2-3, with D possibly TRBD2 on 5 matching bases. CDR1 and CDR2 from the germline V gene are SGHNT and YYREEE (reference sequence). V was clipped by 3 bases and J by 5 bases, with 13 bases between them. The CDR3 covers 14 residues. This CDR3 reads CASSWESGGDTQYF. The DNA of the CDR3 is TGTGCCAGCAGCTGGGAGTCGGGCGGAGATACGCAGTATTTT.

This clone turned up a few times. The rearrangement links TRBV10-3 to TRBJ2-3; either TRBD1 or TRBD2 may supply D (5 bases each). The V gene lost 7 bases and the J gene lost 0 bases, with 14 bases spanning the gap. This CDR3 spans 15 amino acids. Germline V CDR1 and CDR2: ENHRY, SYGVKD. The CDR3 DNA sequence: TGTGCCATCAAACCCCAAGGGACGAGCACAGATACGCAGTATTTT. It yields the protein CAIKPQGTSTDTQYF.

This sequence joins TRBV2 and TRBJ1-5; 10 bases fit TRBD1. Germline values: CDR1 SNHLY, CDR2 FYNNEI. Trimming at V came to 4 bases and at J to 6 bases, leaving 3 bases not matched to a gene. This CDR3 has 14 amino acids. CDR3: CASSVGQGLQPQHF. In nucleotides, the CDR3 is TGTGCCAGCAGTGTGGGACAGGGGCTTCAGCCCCAGCATTTT.

This clone appeared once. V gene TRBV7-2 combines with J gene TRBJ2-1; 10 bases fit TRBD2. The CDR3 has 15 residues. Unmatched junction bases numbered 6, after V lost 7 bases and J lost 3 bases. CDR1 SGHTA and CDR2 FQGNSA come from the germline V gene. Here the CDR3 DNA reads TGTGCCAGCACCCCGCGGACTAGCGGCTACAATGAGCAGTTCTTC. This sequence encodes CASTPRTSGYNEQFF.

CDR3 in amino acids: CASSSLAGGPREQFF. CDR3 sequence (DNA): TGTGCCAGCAGTTCCCTTGCGGGGGGGCCACGTGAGCAGTTCTTC. This chain joins TRBV28 and TRBJ2-1; the match to TRBD2 covers 9 bases. CDR1 MDHEN and CDR2 SYDVKM come from the germline V gene. The junction had 10 bases not matched to a gene; V was cut back by 4 bases and J by 9 bases. This CDR3 has 15 amino acids.

This chain connects TRBV2 to TRBJ2-7, with D tentatively TRBD1 (6 bases). V lost 1 base to trimming and J lost 7 bases, with 17 bases between them. CDR1 is SNHLY and CDR2 is FYNNEI in the germline V gene. CDR3 length equals 15 residues. CDR3: CASSEGTVGFAEQYF. The CDR3 DNA reads TGTGCCAGCAGTGAAGGGACAGTCGGGTTTGCTGAGCAGTACTTC.

The chain combines TRBV28 with TRBJ2-3; 7 nucleotides match TRBD2. Per germline, CDR1 MDHEN and CDR2 SYDVKM. The length of the CDR3 is 16 residues. After removal of 5 bases from V and 5 bases from J, the junction contained 13 bases not matched to a gene. The CDR3, as DNA: TGTGCCAGCAGTGTAGGTGGTGGCGGGAGTCGAGATACGCAGTATTTT. It translates to CASSVGGGGSRDTQYF.

The chain's CDR3 is CASSEPGHGYTF. The CDR3 nucleotides are TGTGCCAGCAGTGAACCTGGGCATGGCTACACCTTC. The chain recombines TRBV6-1 with TRBJ1-2; D gene unclear. The CDR3 extends over 12 amino acids. Germline CDR1 MNHNS, CDR2 SASEGT. V gave up 2 bases and J gave up 6 bases, with 7 bases separating them.

The chain uses TRBV5-5 and TRBJ1-1; 7 bases match TRBD1. Germline V gene lookup returns CDR1 SGHKS and CDR2 YYEKEE (reference sequence). This CDR3 has 14 amino acids. V lost 4 bases and J lost 7; bases outside the gene matches: 10. CDR3 sequence: CASSLGGQDHEAFF. The CDR3 DNA is TGTGCCAGCAGCCTCGGCGGACAGGACCATGAAGCTTTCTTT.